These 15 T cell receptor beta chains were all obtained from the same sample, sequenced in a study of blood T cell repertoires in COVID-19 (dated by TCRdb to about 2020). The library was generated by the immunoSEQ multiplex PCR assay. This immuneACCESS table, as held by TCRdb, lists in-frame sequences with V and J called but not all clones. Of the missing ones, under half trace to an unresolved V gene in checked studies; the others have no known cause. The sample table shows around 140,000 clones, and over 75% are seen once. The top ten clones comprise about 1.7% of the sample. The sample was peripheral blood. These receptors came from a woman aged 45-59 years with acute or convalescent COVID-19.

The gene calls are TRBV2 and TRBJ1-2, with D unresolved. Trimming took 6 bases from V and 3 from J, leaving 17 bases between them. This CDR3 has 15 amino acids. Germline CDR1 reads SNHLY; CDR2 reads FYNNEI. The CDR3 sequence: CASRGEERGYYGYTF. CDR3 DNA: TGTGCCAGCAGGGGAGAGGAACGGGGATACTATGGCTACACCTTC.

The chain carries TRBV7-8 and TRBJ2-3; no clear D. The CDR3 sequence is 12 residues long. Germline V gene sequence: CDR1 SGHVS, CDR2 FQNEAQ. Trimming cost V 1 base and J 6 bases, with 5 bases left between them. CDR3 in DNA: TGTGCCAGCAGCTTAGGGCTTGATACGCAGTATTTT. Its translation: CASSLGLDTQYF.

J is TRBJ1-4 and V is TRBV3-1 (or the pseudogene TRBV3-2); D is uncertain. Germline CDR1 reads LGHDT; CDR2 reads YNNKEL (reference sequence). The CDR3 totals 12 residues. Between the trimmed V and J ends, which lost 4 bases and 8 bases, there was a span of 8 bases. The CDR3 loop reads CASSLSEEKLFF. In nucleotides, the CDR3 is TGTGCCAGCAGCCTCTCCGAGGAAAAACTGTTTTTT.

This chain connects TRBV4-2 to TRBJ1-2; D gene ambiguous. The CDR3 runs 12 residues. Germline assignment: CDR1 LGHNA and CDR2 YNFKEQ. Trimming removed 3 bases from V and 8 bases from J, with 10 bases in between. CDR3 protein: CASSQDERGYTF. CDR3 nucleotide sequence: TGTGCCAGCAGCCAGGACGAGCGGGGCTACACCTTC.

This chain joins TRBV9 and TRBJ2-5; a possible D gene is TRBD2 (6 bases). The CDR3 has 15 residues. Germline loops: CDR1 SGDLS, CDR2 YYNGEE. V was cut by 0 bases and J by 3 bases, with 12 bases left in between. As DNA, the CDR3 is TGTGCCAGCAGCGTAGTGCCGGGACTTAAAGAGACCCAGTACTTC. The encoded protein is CASSVVPGLKETQYF.

The rearrangement links TRBV19 to TRBJ2-7, with D maybe TRBD1 (6 bases). Deletions cut 5 bases from V and 5 bases from J, with 10 bases between. This CDR3 is built from 12 residues. From germline, CDR1 is LNHDA and CDR2 SQIVND (reference sequence). CDR3 region: CASSPAGDEQYF. The DNA for the CDR3 is TGTGCCAGTAGTCCAGCAGGGGACGAGCAGTACTTC.

The chain has TRBV28 and TRBJ1-2, with 9 bases lining up with TRBD1. The CDR3 is 13 amino acids. Trimming removed 3 bases from V and 5 bases from J; junction bases left unmatched: 1. Germline V CDR1 and CDR2: MDHEN, SYDVKM. CDR3 nucleotides: TGTGCCAGCAGTTTTGGACAGGGGTATGGCTACACCTTC. This gives the protein CASSFGQGYGYTF.

The chain is built from TRBV12-3 or TRBV12-4 and TRBJ2-3; D may be TRBD1 (6 bases). Trimming shortened V by 6 bases and J by 6 bases, and 13 bases separated the two germline ends. This CDR3 comprises 13 residues. CDR3 residues: CASRPTGTDTQYF. The CDR3 nucleotides read TGTGCCAGCAGACCGACAGGTACGGATACGCAGTATTTT.

As DNA, the CDR3 is TGTGCCAGCAGCCCTTACGAGGCCGGGGAGCTGTTTTTT. This codes for CASSPYEAGELFF. The chain links TRBV5-4 to TRBJ2-2; D is ambiguous. Germline values: CDR1 SGHNT, CDR2 YYREEE (reference sequence). Trimming left V 4 bases short and J 6 bases short, with 10 bases between. CDR3 length equals 13 residues.

This clone appeared a single time. The chain employs TRBV27 and TRBJ2-5; 7 bases are shared with TRBD1. V lost 5 bases to trimming and J lost 3 bases; unmatched junction nucleotides: 15. CDR3 size: 17 residues. Germline V CDR1 and CDR2: MNHEY, SMNVEV (reference sequence). This chain's CDR3 is CASSLGFIGTVKETQYF. The CDR3 DNA is TGTGCCAGCAGTCTAGGTTTCATTGGGACAGTCAAAGAGACCCAGTACTTC.

The CDR3 is CASTRYSGYNEQFF. The CDR3 DNA sequence: TGTGCCAGCACCCGGTACTCCGGGTACAATGAGCAGTTCTTC. This chain uses TRBV2 with TRBJ2-1; D is unclear. Germline CDR1 reads SNHLY; CDR2 reads FYNNEI. The CDR3 is 14 amino acids. Trimming shortened V by 7 bases and J by 4 bases, and 14 bases separated the two germline ends.

V usage is TRBV7-8 and J usage is TRBJ2-1; tentative D call: TRBD2 (7 bases). Trimming left V 11 bases short and J 7 bases short, with 18 bases between. CDR1 is SGHVS and CDR2 is FQNEAQ in the germline V gene. CDR3 length: 13 amino acids. The CDR3 DNA is TGTGCCTTAGGGGGAGGGCCATGGAATGAGCAGTTCTTC. Protein sequence: CALGGGPWNEQFF. Based on the CDR3 plus reference TRBV7-8 and TRBJ2-1, the full variable domain is GAGVSQSPRYKVAKRGQDVALRCDPISGHVSLFWYQQALGQGPEFLTYFQNEAQLDKSGLPSDRFFAERPEGSVSTLKIQRTQQEDSAVYLCALGGGPWNEQFFGPGTRLTVL.

The rearrangement joins TRBV28 to TRBJ2-7, with 10 bases aligning to TRBD1. Germline CDR1 reads MDHEN; CDR2 reads SYDVKM. The CDR3 extends over 16 amino acids. V shed 4 bases, J shed 5 bases, and the junction held 11 bases outside the gene matches. The CDR3 nucleotides read TGTGCCAGCAGTTCTTACCGCGGACAGGGGGTTAACGAGCAGTACTTC. It encodes CASSSYRGQGVNEQYF.

The V and J genes are TRBV6-5 and TRBJ2-3; no firm D call. Per germline, CDR1 MNHEY and CDR2 SVGAGI. V lost 0 bases and J 2 bases, leaving 6 bases between the germline ends. The CDR3 covers 14 residues. CDR3 bases: TGTGCCAGCAGTTACTCAGAGTTCACAGATACGCAGTATTTT. The encoded protein is CASSYSEFTDTQYF.

The chain has TRBV2 and TRBJ1-5, with 7 bases identical to TRBD1. V shed 4 bases and J 2 bases; nucleotides not matched to a gene: 5. The CDR3 is 15 amino acids. In germline, CDR1 is SNHLY, CDR2 FYNNEI. CDR3 DNA: TGTGCCAGCAGTGTTCAGGGGGGACGCAATCAGCCCCAGCATTTT. Residues: CASSVQGGRNQPQHF. Combining the CDR3 with reference TRBV2 and TRBJ1-5 gives the whole variable domain EPEVTQTPSHQVTQMGQEVILRCVPISNHLYFYWYRQILGQKVEFLVSFYNNEISEKSEIFDDQFSVERPDGSNFTLKIRSTKLEDSAMYFCASSVQGGRNQPQHFGDGTRLSIL.